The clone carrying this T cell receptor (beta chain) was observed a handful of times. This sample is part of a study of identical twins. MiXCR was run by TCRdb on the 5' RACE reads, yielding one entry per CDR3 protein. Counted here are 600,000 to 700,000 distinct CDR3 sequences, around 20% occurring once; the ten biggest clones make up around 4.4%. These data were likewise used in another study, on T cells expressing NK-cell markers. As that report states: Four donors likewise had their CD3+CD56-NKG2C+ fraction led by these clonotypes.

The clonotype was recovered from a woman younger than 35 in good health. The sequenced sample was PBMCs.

The CDR3 reads CASSDEVTGTGAEQYF. Here the CDR3 DNA reads TGTGCCAGCAGCGATGAAGTTACCGGGACAGGGGCCGAGCAGTACTTC. This rearrangement joins TRBV7-2 to TRBJ2-7; 10 bases match TRBD1. The CDR3 extends over 16 amino acids. V lost 5 bases, J lost 6 bases, and 13 bases stayed unmatched. Per germline, CDR1 SGHTA and CDR2 FQGNSA.